This is a list of T cell receptor beta chains from one sample in a study of blood T cells in healthy people across ages. TCRdb ran MiXCR on the 5' RACE reads and lists one entry per CDR3 protein. The sample includes approximately 1.5 million distinct CDR3 sequences, approximately 42% of them seen just once. The sample was blood. The receptor source for this set is a woman between 18 and 29 years old in good health. Both conserved end residues are part of each CDR3. A D gene is named only where the DNA matches it firmly. Only part of the rows carry a size: once, few, many, or a class if the clone is expanded.

CDR3 protein,CDR3 DNA,J gene,D gene,clone size,V gene
CASSELGTSGTWEQYF,TGTGCCAGCAGTGAATTGGGTACTAGCGGGACGTGGGAGCAGTACTTC,TRBJ2-7,TRBD2,.,TRBV25-1
CASSYGYTDTQYF,TGTGCCAGCAGTTACGGCTACACAGATACGCAGTATTTT,TRBJ2-3,.,few,TRBV6-5
CASSRLWEGANYGYTF,TGTGCCAGCAGCCGCCTTTGGGAAGGGGCAAACTATGGCTACACCTTC,TRBJ1-2,.,.,TRBV6-2/TRBV6-3
CASSQGWANVLTF,TGCGCCAGCAGCCAAGGGTGGGCCAACGTCCTGACTTTC,TRBJ2-6,.,.,TRBV4-3
CASSPVASEYNEQFF,TGTGCCAGCAGTCCGGTCGCTAGCGAGTACAATGAGCAGTTCTTC,TRBJ2-1,.,.,TRBV6-5
CSVVGLHTYNEQFF,TGCAGCGTGGTGGGACTACATACCTACAATGAGCAGTTCTTC,TRBJ2-1,TRBD2,.,TRBV29-1
CASSRQTSGDEKLCF,TGCGCCAGCAGCCGGCAGACGTCGGGAGATGAAAAACTGTGTTTT,TRBJ1-4,.,once,TRBV4-3
CAISTGGREQYF,TGTGCCATCAGTACGGGGGGGCGAGAGCAGTACTTC,TRBJ2-5,TRBD2,.,TRBV10-3
CASRGGLAGGQETQYF,TGTGCCAGCAGGGGAGGACTAGCGGGAGGGCAGGAGACCCAGTACTTC,TRBJ2-5,TRBD2,few,TRBV7-2
CSAKGGAEVNYGYTF,TGCAGCGCCAAGGGGGGGGCGGAGGTTAACTATGGCTACACCTTC,TRBJ1-2,.,few,TRBV29-1
CASSQGAGSVNIQYF,TGTGCCAGCAGTCAAGGGGCAGGGTCGGTCAACATTCAGTACTTC,TRBJ2-4,.,.,TRBV11-2
CSAGTASYEQYF,TGCAGTGCCGGGACGGCGTCCTACGAGCAGTACTTC,TRBJ2-7,.,.,TRBV29-1
CASSSRRHEQFF,TGTGCCAGCAGCTCCCGGAGGCATGAGCAGTTCTTC,TRBJ2-1,.,.,TRBV7-2
CASSTSRQDEQYF,TGTGCCAGCAGCACATCCCGACAGGACGAGCAGTACTTC,TRBJ2-7,.,.,TRBV7-9
CASSLAIGAETQYF,TGTGCCAGCAGCTTAGCGATAGGGGCAGAGACCCAGTACTTC,TRBJ2-5,.,few,TRBV7-9
CASSLLGQGFKKLFF,TGTGCCAGCAGTTTATTAGGACAGGGCTTTAAGAAACTGTTTTTT,TRBJ1-4,TRBD1,few,TRBV27
CASSLQTSGGIQPQHF,TGTGCCAGCAGCTTGCAGACGAGTGGAGGGATTCAGCCCCAGCATTTT,TRBJ1-5,.,.,TRBV5-5
CASSVEWGTDTQYF,TGTGCCAGCAGCGTAGAATGGGGCACAGATACGCAGTATTTT,TRBJ2-3,.,.,TRBV9
CASSPQTGPTDTQYF,TGTGCCAGCAGCCCTCAGACAGGTCCAACAGATACGCAGTATTTT,TRBJ2-3,.,few,TRBV7-2
CSASRQNEQFF,TGCAGTGCTAGTAGGCAAAATGAGCAGTTCTTC,TRBJ2-1,.,.,TRBV20-1
CASSSPRGGRNEQFF,TGTGCCAGCAGTTCCCCCCGGGGGGGTCGGAATGAGCAGTTCTTC,TRBJ2-1,TRBD2,few,TRBV6-5
CASSPSDREQYF,TGTGCCAGCTCACCATCGGACCGGGAGCAGTACTTC,TRBJ2-5,.,few,TRBV18
CASSQGLVTGNEKLFF,TGCGCCAGCAGCCAAGGGTTAGTGACAGGGAATGAAAAACTGTTTTTT,TRBJ1-4,TRBD1,.,TRBV4-3
CASSPPGLAFQETQYF,TGTGCCAGCAGCCCCCCGGGACTAGCATTCCAAGAGACCCAGTACTTC,TRBJ2-5,TRBD2,.,TRBV7-9